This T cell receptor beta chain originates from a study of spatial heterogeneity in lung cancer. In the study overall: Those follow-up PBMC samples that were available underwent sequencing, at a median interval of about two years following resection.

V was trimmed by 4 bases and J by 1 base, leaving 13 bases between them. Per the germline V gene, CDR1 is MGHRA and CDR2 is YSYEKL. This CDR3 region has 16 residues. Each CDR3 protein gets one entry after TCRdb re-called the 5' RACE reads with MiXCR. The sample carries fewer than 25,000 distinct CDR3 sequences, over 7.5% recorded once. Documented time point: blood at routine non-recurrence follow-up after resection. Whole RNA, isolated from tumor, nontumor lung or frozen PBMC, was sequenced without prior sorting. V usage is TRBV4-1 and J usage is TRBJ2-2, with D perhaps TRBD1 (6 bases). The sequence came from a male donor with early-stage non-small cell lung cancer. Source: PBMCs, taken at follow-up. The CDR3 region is CASSPRDTRNTGELFF. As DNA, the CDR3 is TGCGCCAGCAGCCCTCGGGACACCCGGAACACCGGGGAGCTGTTTTTT.